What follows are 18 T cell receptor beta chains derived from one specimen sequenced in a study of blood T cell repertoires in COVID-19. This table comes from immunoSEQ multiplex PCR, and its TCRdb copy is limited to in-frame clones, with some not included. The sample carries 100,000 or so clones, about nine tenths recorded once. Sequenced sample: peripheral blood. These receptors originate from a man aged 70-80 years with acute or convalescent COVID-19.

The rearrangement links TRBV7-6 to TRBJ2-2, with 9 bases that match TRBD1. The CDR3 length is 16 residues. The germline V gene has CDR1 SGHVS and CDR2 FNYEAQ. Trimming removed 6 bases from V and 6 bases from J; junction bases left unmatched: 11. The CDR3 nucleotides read TGTGCCAGCAGAAAAACAGGGGGCATGTTCCCCGGGGAGCTGTTTTTT. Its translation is CASRKTGGMFPGELFF.

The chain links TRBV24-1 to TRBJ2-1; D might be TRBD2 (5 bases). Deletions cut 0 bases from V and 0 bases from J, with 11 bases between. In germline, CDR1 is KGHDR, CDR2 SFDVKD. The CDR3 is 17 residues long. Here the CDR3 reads CATSDLGKGSSYNEQFF. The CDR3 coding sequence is TGTGCCACCAGTGATTTGGGAAAAGGGAGCTCCTACAATGAGCAGTTCTTC.

The CDR3 spells CASSLRQGTSTDTQYF. In nucleotides, the CDR3 is TGCGCCAGCAGCTTAAGACAGGGGACTAGCACAGATACGCAGTATTTT. V usage is TRBV5-1 and J usage is TRBJ2-3, with 8 positions matching TRBD1. The CDR3 sequence is 16 residues long. The V and J ends lost 2 bases and 0 bases, in that order; junction bases with no gene match: 5. CDR1 SGHRS and CDR2 YFSETQ come from the germline V gene. The full variable domain, its missing parts supplied by reference TRBV5-1 and TRBJ2-3, is KAGVTQTPRYLIKTRGQQVTLSCSPISGHRSVSWYQQTPGQGLQFLFEYFSETQRNKGNFPGRFSGRQFSNSRSEMNVSTLELGDSALYLCASSLRQGTSTDTQYFGPGTRLTVL.

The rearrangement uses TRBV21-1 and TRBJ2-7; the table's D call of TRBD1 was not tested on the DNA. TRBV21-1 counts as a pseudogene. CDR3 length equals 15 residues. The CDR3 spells CASSKGGQPSYEQYF. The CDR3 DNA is TGTGCCAGCAGCAAAGGAGGACAACCATCCTACGAGCAGTACTTC.

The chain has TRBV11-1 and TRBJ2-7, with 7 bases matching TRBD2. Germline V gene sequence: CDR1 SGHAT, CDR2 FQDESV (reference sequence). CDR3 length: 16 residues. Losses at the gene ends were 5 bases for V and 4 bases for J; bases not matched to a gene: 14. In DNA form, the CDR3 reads TGTGCCAGCAGCCCAACTCCGAGCGGGACCGGATACGAGCAGTACTTC. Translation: CASSPTPSGTGYEQYF.

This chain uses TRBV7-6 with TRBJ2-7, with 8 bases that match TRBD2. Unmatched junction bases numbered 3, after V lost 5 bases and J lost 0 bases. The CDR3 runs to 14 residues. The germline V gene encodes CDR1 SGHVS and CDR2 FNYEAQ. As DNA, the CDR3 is TGTGCCAGCAGCGTCGGGGGGGTCTCCTACGAGCAGTACTTC. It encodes CASSVGGVSYEQYF.

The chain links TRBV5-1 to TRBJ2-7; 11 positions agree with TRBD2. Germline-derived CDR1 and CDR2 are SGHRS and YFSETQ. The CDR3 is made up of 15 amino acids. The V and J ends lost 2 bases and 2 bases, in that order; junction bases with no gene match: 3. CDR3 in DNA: TGCGCCAGCAGCTTCGGACTAGCGGGTACCTACGAGCAGTACTTC. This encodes CASSFGLAGTYEQYF.

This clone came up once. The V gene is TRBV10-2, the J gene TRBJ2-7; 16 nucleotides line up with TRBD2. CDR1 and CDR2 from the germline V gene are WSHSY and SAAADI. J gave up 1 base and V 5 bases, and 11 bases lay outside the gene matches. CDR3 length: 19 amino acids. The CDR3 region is CASSSNPGLAGGSSYEQYF. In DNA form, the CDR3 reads TGCGCCAGCAGTTCTAATCCGGGACTAGCGGGGGGGTCATCCTACGAGCAGTACTTC.

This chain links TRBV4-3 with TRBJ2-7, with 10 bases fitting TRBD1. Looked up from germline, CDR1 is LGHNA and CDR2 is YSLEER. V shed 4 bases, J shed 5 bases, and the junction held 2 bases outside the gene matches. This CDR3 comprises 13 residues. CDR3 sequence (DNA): TGCGCCAGCAGCCCGGGACAGGGGCACGAGCAGTACTTC. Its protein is CASSPGQGHEQYF.

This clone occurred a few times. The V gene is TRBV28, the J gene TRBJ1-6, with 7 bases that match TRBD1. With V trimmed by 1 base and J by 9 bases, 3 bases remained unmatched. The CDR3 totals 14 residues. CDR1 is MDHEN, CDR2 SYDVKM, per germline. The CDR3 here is CASSLYRGGSPLHF. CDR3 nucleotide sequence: TGTGCCAGCAGTTTATACAGGGGTGGTTCACCCCTCCACTTT.

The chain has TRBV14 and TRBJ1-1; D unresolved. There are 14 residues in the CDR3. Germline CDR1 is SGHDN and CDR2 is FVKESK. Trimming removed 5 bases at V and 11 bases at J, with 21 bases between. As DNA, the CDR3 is TGTGCCAGCAGCTCCCCCGGGCCCTTAGCGGTGGCTTTCTTT. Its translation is CASSSPGPLAVAFF. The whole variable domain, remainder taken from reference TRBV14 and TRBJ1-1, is EAGVTQFPSHSVIEKGQTVTLRCDPISGHDNLYWYRRVMGKEIKFLLHFVKESKQDESGMPNNRFLAERTGGTYSTLKVQPAELEDSGVYFCASSSPGPLAVAFFGQGTRLTVV.

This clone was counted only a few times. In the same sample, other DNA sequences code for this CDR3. CDR3 DNA sequence: TGCGCCAGCTCCTTGGCTCGGGGCTCCTACAATGAGCAGTTCTTC. Translating gives CASSLARGSYNEQFF. The V and J genes are TRBV5-1 and TRBJ2-1; tentative D call: TRBD2 (5 bases). CDR1 is SGHRS, CDR2 YFSETQ, per germline. V lost 7 bases, J lost 0 bases, and 14 bases lay in between. The CDR3 is 15 residues long. The complete variable domain, with remaining parts taken from reference TRBV5-1 and TRBJ2-1, reads KAGVTQTPRYLIKTRGQQVTLSCSPISGHRSVSWYQQTPGQGLQFLFEYFSETQRNKGNFPGRFSGRQFSNSRSEMNVSTLELGDSALYLCASSLARGSYNEQFFGPGTRLTVL.

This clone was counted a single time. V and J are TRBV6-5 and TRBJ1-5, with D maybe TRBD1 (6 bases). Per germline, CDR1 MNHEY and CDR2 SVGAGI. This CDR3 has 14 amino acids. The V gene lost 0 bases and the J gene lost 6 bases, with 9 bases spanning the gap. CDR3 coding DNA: TGTGCCAGCAGTTACTCCAGGGGATTTCAGCCCCAGCATTTT. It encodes CASSYSRGFQPQHF.

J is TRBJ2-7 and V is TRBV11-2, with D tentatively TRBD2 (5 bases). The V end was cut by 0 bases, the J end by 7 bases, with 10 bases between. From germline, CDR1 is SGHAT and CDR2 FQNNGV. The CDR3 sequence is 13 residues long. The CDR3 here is CASSLDFRGEQYF. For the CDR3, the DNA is TGTGCCAGCAGCTTAGATTTTCGGGGAGAGCAGTACTTC.

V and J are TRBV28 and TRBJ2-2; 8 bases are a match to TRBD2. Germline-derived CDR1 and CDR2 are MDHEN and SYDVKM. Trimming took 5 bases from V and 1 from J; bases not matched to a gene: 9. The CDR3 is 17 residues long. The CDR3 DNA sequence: TGTGCCAGCAGTCCTACGCGGCTAGCGGGGAACACCGGGGAGCTGTTTTTT. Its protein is CASSPTRLAGNTGELFF.

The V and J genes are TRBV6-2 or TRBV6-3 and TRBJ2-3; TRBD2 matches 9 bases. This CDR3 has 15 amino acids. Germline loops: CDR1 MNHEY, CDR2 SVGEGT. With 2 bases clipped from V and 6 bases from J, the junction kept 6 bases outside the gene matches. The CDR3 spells CASSYVAGARDTQYF. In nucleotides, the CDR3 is TGTGCCAGCAGTTACGTAGCGGGGGCCCGGGATACGCAGTATTTT.

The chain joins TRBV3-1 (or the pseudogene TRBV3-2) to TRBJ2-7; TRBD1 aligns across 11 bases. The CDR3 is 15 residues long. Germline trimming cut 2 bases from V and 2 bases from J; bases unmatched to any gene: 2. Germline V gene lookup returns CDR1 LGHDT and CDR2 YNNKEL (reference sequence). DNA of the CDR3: TGTGCCAGCAGCCAAAGGGACAGGGGGACCTACGAGCAGTACTTC. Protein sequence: CASSQRDRGTYEQYF.

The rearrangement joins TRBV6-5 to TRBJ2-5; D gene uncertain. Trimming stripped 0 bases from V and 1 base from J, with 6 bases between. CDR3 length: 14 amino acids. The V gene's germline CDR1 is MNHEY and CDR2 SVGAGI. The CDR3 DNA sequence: TGTGCCAGCAGTTACTCCGGGTCCCAAGAGACCCAGTACTTC. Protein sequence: CASSYSGSQETQYF.